The next 14 T cell receptor beta chains were all read from a single sample in a study of CD8+ T cells in alopecia areata. Extracted RNA was reverse transcribed, and the resulting cDNA served as sequencing template. Profiling relied on immunoSEQ multiplex PCR, and the TCRdb table lists in-frame clones only, not all of them. In the table there are under 300,000 clones, around 67% of which are singletons. The sample was CD4+ T cells sorted from blood, taken at week 0. The receptor set was obtained from a human donor with alopecia areata.

J is TRBJ2-7 and V is TRBV15; D possibly corresponds to TRBD2 (5 bases). Germline-derived CDR1 and CDR2 are LNHNV and YYDKDF (reference sequence). Trimming took off 3 bases at V and 2 bases at J, with 11 bases between the two ends. The CDR3 loop spans 14 amino acids. The CDR3 DNA reads as TGTGCCACCAGCAGGGAGAGGGCAACCTACGAGCAGTACTTC. Protein sequence: CATSRERATYEQYF.

This clone was counted once. The chain links TRBV6-5 to TRBJ1-1, with no clear D. Between the trimmed V and J ends, which lost 4 bases and 3 bases, there was a span of 3 bases. CDR1 and CDR2 (germline): MNHEY, SVGAGI. CDR3 size: 11 residues. This CDR3 is CASSSYTEAFF. The CDR3 DNA is TGTGCCAGCAGTTCGTACACTGAAGCTTTCTTT.

The chain couples TRBV7-3 to TRBJ2-1; D perhaps matches TRBD2 (6 bases). Germline V gene lookup returns CDR1 SGHTA and CDR2 FQGTGA. The CDR3 runs to 15 residues. V lost 2 bases to trimming and J lost 4 bases, with 12 bases between them. This chain's CDR3 is CASSLGGTLYNEQFF. The CDR3 DNA reads as TGTGCCAGCAGCTTAGGGGGGACCCTGTACAATGAGCAGTTCTTC. Using reference TRBV7-3 and TRBJ2-1 for the parts outside the CDR3, the full variable domain is GAGVSQTPSNKVTEKGKYVELRCDPISGHTALYWYRQSLGQGPEFLIYFQGTGAADDSGLPNDRFFAVRPEGSVSTLKIQRTERGDSAVYLCASSLGGTLYNEQFFGPGTRLTVL.

The rearrangement uses TRBV29-1 and TRBJ1-1; TRBD1 aligns across 7 bases. V shed 6 bases and J 4 bases; nucleotides not matched to a gene: 5. The germline V gene encodes CDR1 SQVTM and CDR2 ANQGSEA. This CDR3 contains 12 residues. For the CDR3, the DNA is TGCAGCGTCACAGGGGACGGCACTGAAGCTTTCTTT. Protein: CSVTGDGTEAFF.

In DNA, the CDR3 is TGTGCCTGGAGTGTACGGGGGAGGGCTGAGCAGTTCTTC. The encoded protein is CAWSVRGRAEQFF. V and J are TRBV30 and TRBJ2-1; TRBD2 aligns across 7 bases. CDR1 is GTSNPN and CDR2 is SVGIG in the germline V gene (reference sequence). The trim removed 0 bases at V and 9 bases at J, leaving 5 bases unmatched. This CDR3 has 13 amino acids. Using reference TRBV30 and TRBJ2-1 for the parts outside the CDR3, the full variable domain is SQTIHQWPATLVQPVGSPLSLECTVEGTSNPNLYWYRQAAGRGLQLLFYSVGIGQISSEVPQNLSASRPQDRQFILSSKKLLLSDSGFYLCAWSVRGRAEQFFGPGTRLTVL.

This clone was seen only once. The V call is TRBV30, the J call TRBJ2-5; the D gene could be TRBD1 or TRBD2 (5 bases each). The V gene lost 6 bases and the J gene lost 1 base, with 18 bases spanning the gap. Germline V gene data show CDR1 as GTSNPN and CDR2 as SVGIG (reference sequence). CDR3 size: 15 residues. The CDR3 sequence is CACSLGWGPQETQYF. DNA for the CDR3: TGTGCCTGTTCCCTGGGCTGGGGACCCCAAGAGACCCAGTACTTC.

The gene calls are TRBV29-1 and TRBJ2-7, with TRBD1 matching 7 bases. The V segment lost 5 bases and the J segment 1 base; nucleotides outside the gene matches: 2. Germline CDR1 SQVTM, CDR2 ANQGSEA. This CDR3 has 12 residues. In DNA, the CDR3 is TGCAGCGTTTGGGACAGATCCTACGAGCAGTACTTC. The encoded protein is CSVWDRSYEQYF.

This clone was picked up one time. This rearrangement joins TRBV5-6 to TRBJ2-7, with TRBD1 matching 10 bases. The germline CDR1 and CDR2 sequences are SGHDT and YYEEEE. Trimming cost V 3 bases and J 3 bases; bases outside gene matches: 6. This CDR3 comprises 15 residues. The CDR3 DNA is TGTGCCAGCAGCTCGGGGACAGGGGTAAGCTACGAGCAGTACTTC. This sequence encodes CASSSGTGVSYEQYF.

The chain is built from TRBV30 and TRBJ2-2; D is uncertain. Trimming removed 0 bases from V and 5 bases from J, with 7 bases in between. CDR1 and CDR2 (germline): GTSNPN, SVGIG (reference sequence). This CDR3 is 13 amino acids long. The CDR3 loop reads CAWSVPATGELFF. CDR3 DNA sequence: TGTGCCTGGAGTGTACCGGCTACCGGGGAGCTGTTTTTT.

The chain uses TRBV6-1 and TRBJ2-1, with D possibly matching TRBD1 (6 bases). The CDR3 length is 12 residues. Trimming pared 6 bases from V and 6 bases from J, leaving 9 bases between. The germline V gene has CDR1 MNHNS and CDR2 SASEGT. The CDR3 nucleotides are TGTGCCAGCAGCCACAGGGTCAATGAGCAGTTCTTC. It codes for CASSHRVNEQFF.

The V gene is TRBV2, the J gene TRBJ2-5, with D possibly being TRBD1 (7 bases). V lost 6 bases and J 0 bases, leaving 14 bases between the germline ends. The CDR3 runs to 15 residues. Germline CDR1 reads SNHLY; CDR2 reads FYNNEI. The CDR3 bases are TGTGCCAGCAGGGCGGGACAGACCGACCAAGAGACCCAGTACTTC. As protein: CASRAGQTDQETQYF.

The genes are TRBV5-1 and TRBJ2-3; TRBD1 aligns across 9 bases. Germline V gene data show CDR1 as SGHRS and CDR2 as YFSETQ. J was trimmed by 6 bases and V by 4 bases; bases with no gene match: 6. The CDR3 contains 14 residues. CDR3 amino acids: CASSGTGGSDTQYF. CDR3 nucleotides: TGCGCCAGCAGCGGAACAGGGGGCTCGGATACGCAGTATTTT. Using reference TRBV5-1 and TRBJ2-3 for the parts outside the CDR3, the full variable domain is KAGVTQTPRYLIKTRGQQVTLSCSPISGHRSVSWYQQTPGQGLQFLFEYFSETQRNKGNFPGRFSGRQFSNSRSEMNVSTLELGDSALYLCASSGTGGSDTQYFGPGTRLTVL.

DNA of the CDR3: TGTGCCACCAGCCCCACACGGGGGCGTGGCTACACCTTC. Translating gives CATSPTRGRGYTF. This chain links TRBV15 with TRBJ1-2; a weak D match, TRBD1 (6 bases). V lost 5 bases, J lost 7 bases, and 14 bases lay in between. Germline V lookup: CDR1 LNHNV, CDR2 YYDKDF (reference sequence). The CDR3 has 13 residues.

This sequence joins TRBV7-2 and TRBJ2-5; possibly TRBD2 for D (6 bases). V was shortened by 4 bases and J by 5 bases, with 14 bases between the two germline ends. Germline V gene sequence: CDR1 SGHTA, CDR2 FQGNSA. The CDR3 has 14 residues. The CDR3 is CASSWGLAVETQYF. Written as DNA, the CDR3 is TGTGCCAGCAGCTGGGGCTTAGCGGTGGAGACCCAGTACTTC. Complete variable domain (other parts from reference TRBV7-2 and TRBJ2-5): GAGVSQSPSNKVTEKGKDVELRCDPISGHTALYWYRQSLGQGLEFLIYFQGNSAPDKSGLPSDRFSAERTGGSVSTLTIQRTQQEDSAVYLCASSWGLAVETQYFGPGTRLLVL.